Here is one T cell receptor beta chain with its context. Its antigen remains unidentified. No base-level quality is on record; no much larger clone is a single base apart. This sample was taken from a study of blood T cells in healthy people across ages (dated by TCRdb to the mid-2010s). Notes on the research overall: In model experiments, template switching captured about one uniquely barcoded TCR beta cDNA molecule for every two T cells. The study measured age-related changes in TCR beta repertoire diversity using deep sequencing normalized with unique cDNA molecular identifiers. The donors were divided into four age groups: young (average around 16 years), middle-aged (about 41), aged (approximately 62) and long-lived (about 90). To avoid experimental bias, donors of different ages were distributed randomly across sequencing lanes. Two additional independent replicas of 1 million unique cDNA reads from the same blood draw were analyzed for two donors (one aged 18 to 30 and one aged 80 or older).

Libraries were constructed by 5' RACE. Sequencer: Illumina HiSeq 2500. A second about 7 to 12 cycle PCR used a sample-barcoded 5' primer and a J-beta primer mix. Each TCR beta cDNA molecule received a unique molecular identifier from a template-switch 5' adaptor carrying 12 random nucleotides. At least 2.5 million CDR3-containing paired-end reads were obtained from each sample. First-strand cDNA was synthesized from all RNA with the Mint cDNA synthesis kit, primed by a TRBC-specific oligonucleotide. All cDNA was treated with uracil-DNA glycosylase and then went through a first 18-cycle PCR with the universal primers M1SS and BC2_uni_R. As for the original processing: Normalization of each sample was performed by random selection of 1 million high-quality reads, each carrying a distinct molecular identifier. Instead of being binned into consensus sequences, reads with shared molecular identifiers were discarded. MiTCR, run with a Q25 quality threshold and the strictest error-elimination algorithm, handled CDR3 identification, clonotype clustering and error correction. Lower-bound total TCR beta diversity was estimated with a nonparametric unseen species model using Euler transformation. The raw public reads went through TCRdb reprocessing: fastp at Q25, MiXCR clone calling, in-frame beta chains kept. Every CDR3 protein is listed once, alongside the most common genes and DNA of its rows. The V and J calls shown here were made by TCRdb, not taken from the authors' results. The sample table shows some 1.1 million distinct CDR3 sequences, and 35% to 40% are seen once. Jointly, the top ten make up over 10% of the sample.

The donors were roughly 40 Caucasian individuals from Russia, aged roughly 6 to 100 years, who were systemically healthy. Each donor gave approximately 9.3 milliliters of peripheral blood, collected into EDTA-treated Vacutainer tubes. Ficoll-Paque density-gradient centrifugation was used to isolate PBMCs, with at least 6.5 million per sample. Trizol reagent was used to extract total RNA from the PBMCs, yielding at least 6 micrograms per sample. Naive CD45RAhigh/CD27high T cell percentages were measured by flow cytometry on a PBMC aliquot from every donor. Study-wide findings and limitations: A strong correlation was found between observed TCR beta diversity and the percentage of naive T cells measured by flow cytometry. Bulk unsorted PBMC profiling prevented conclusive comparison of naive and antigen-experienced compartments. The long-lived group showed more naive CD4+ T cells, fewer expanded clones and increased TCR diversity than the aged group, suggesting age selection. As age increased, observed TCR beta diversity per million T cells dropped in a roughly linear way, and a significant reduction was already evident by age about 40. Estimates of total diversity from one million sequenced T cells were regarded as lower bounds and underestimates. Donor CMV infection status was unknown, potentially confounding age-related changes in expanded clonotypes.

CDR1 and CDR2 are read off the germline V gene as MNHEY and SVGEGT. The V and J ends are trimmed by 10 bases and 10 bases, leaving 23 bases between them. Measured from the cysteine to the phenylalanine, the CDR3 is 13 residues long. This entry keeps only the CDR3 DNA: 39 bases, framed from base 1. This TCR was sampled from a man aged 18 to 29 in good health. The sequenced sample consisted of blood. The V and J genes are TRBV6-2 or TRBV6-3 and TRBJ2-7, and possibly TRBD1, on 5 matching bases. The CDR3 region reads CAIKRGGQEAQYF. At the DNA level, the sequence is TGTGCCATTAAAAGGGGTGGCCAAGAGGCCCAGTACTTC.